This T cell receptor beta chain was observed in a study of early T cells in non-severe SARS-CoV-2 infection. The overall study: Sequenced material consisted of bulk RNA (from unsorted whole blood), and chains were unpaired.

Unique molecular identifiers tagged individual cDNA molecules. TCRdb re-called the 5' RACE reads with MiXCR, one entry per CDR3 protein. Of approximately 81,000 distinct CDR3 sequences in the sample, roughly 6% were seen once. There are many counts of this clonotype. Its antigen is not known. CDR1 and CDR2 (germline): KGHSH, LQKENI. V dropped 0 bases and J dropped 7 bases, with 12 bases sitting between them. CDR3 size: 14 residues. General study points: Using VDJdb, the matching emphasized anti-spike CD8 responses while missing private and CD4 specificities.

The TCR was taken from an adult who was a healthcare worker with PCR-confirmed SARS-CoV-2 infection or an uninfected control (not recorded which). The chain recombines TRBV18 with TRBJ2-5; tentative D call: TRBD1 (6 bases). Sequencing input: whole blood. Written as DNA, the CDR3 is TGTGCCAGCTCACCACCGACAGGCTTCGGGACCCAGTACTTC. Protein product: CASSPPTGFGTQYF. Full variable domain (outside the CDR3, taken from reference TRBV18 and TRBJ2-5): NAGVMQNPRHLVRRRGQEARLRCSPMKGHSHVYWYRQLPEEGLKFMVYLQKENIIDESGMPKERFSAEFPKEGPSILRIQQVVRGDSAAYFCASSPPTGFGTQYFGPGTRLLVL.